This TCR beta chain is drawn from a study of CD8 T cells in Susac syndrome. Germline V lookup: CDR1 SGHVS, CDR2 FQNEAQ. The CDR3 covers 18 residues. The V and J ends lost 1 base and 0 bases, in that order; junction bases with no gene match: 9. Reverse transcription of roughly 0.5 to 1 ug RNA used random hexamers. MiXCR, run by TCRdb on the immunoSEQ multiplex PCR reads, gives a single entry per CDR3 protein. This sample has 250,000 to 300,000 distinct CDR3 sequences; roughly 85% occur once, and the top ten carry approximately 0.12%. V and J are TRBV7-8 and TRBJ2-1; 7 bases are a match to TRBD2. The TCR sequence derives from a human donor with multiple sclerosis. The sequencing sample was made of CD8+ T cells from PBMCs. DNA for the CDR3: TGTGCCAGCAGCTTAGTTCCCTTTGGGGGGGGCTCCTACAATGAGCAGTTCTTC. Translating it yields CASSLVPFGGGSYNEQFF.